What follows are 2 T cell receptor beta chains derived from one specimen sequenced in a study of immune evolution from preneoplasia to lung adenocarcinoma. Produced via immunoSEQ multiplex PCR; TCRdb's table is partial and in-frame only. The data show around 2,500 clones, about 85% seen once. Sequenced material: FFPE invasive lung adenocarcinoma tissue. Source of these receptors: a person aged 55-85 years with invasive lung adenocarcinoma.

The chain recombines TRBV10-3 with TRBJ1-2; D may be TRBD1 (6 bases). The V end was cut by 4 bases, the J end by 6 bases, with 12 bases between. The CDR3 has 13 amino acids. CDR1 and CDR2 (germline): ENHRY, SYGVKD. The CDR3 DNA is TGTGCCATCAGTGTAGGGGGGCCCGATGGCTACACCTTC. It is translated as CAISVGGPDGYTF.

V and J are TRBV7-9 and TRBJ1-2, with TRBD1 matching 9 bases. The germline V gene has CDR1 SEHNR and CDR2 FQNEAQ (reference sequence). The V segment lost 5 bases and the J segment 14 bases; nucleotides outside the gene matches: 12. The CDR3 has 13 amino acids. CDR3 amino acids: CASSQGDRVSETF. The CDR3 DNA reads as TGTGCCAGCAGCCAGGGGGACAGGGTGTCGGAAACCTTC.